These 32 T cell receptor beta chains share one sample of origin, sequenced in a study of esophageal squamous cell carcinoma tumors. Amplification combined a P20EA primer and a TCR alpha or TCR beta constant-region primer, then a nested second PCR used CA2 or CB2. Unbiased adaptor ligation RT-PCR amplified the TCR genes, and a polyT18-containing BSL-18E primer primed reverse transcription. TCRdb reanalysed the 5' RACE reads using MiXCR and keeps one entry per CDR3 protein. Altogether 1,000 to 1,500 distinct CDR3 sequences are present, about 12% being singletons, with the ten largest covering approximately 33%. The sequencing sample was made of tumor tissue. Receptor source: a man aged 50 or older with esophageal squamous cell carcinoma.

This clonotype is classed as large. V and J are TRBV3-1 and TRBJ2-6; D is undetermined. V was pared by 4 bases and J by 0 bases, with 7 bases between. There are 15 residues in the CDR3. Germline V CDR1 and CDR2: LGHDT, YNNKEL (reference sequence). The chain's CDR3 is CASSPPNSGANVLTF. Written as DNA, the CDR3 is TGTGCCAGCAGCCCGCCCAACTCTGGGGCCAACGTCCTGACTTTC.

Within the sample, this clonotype is medium-sized. V and J are TRBV11-2 and TRBJ2-7, with D possibly being TRBD1 (6 bases). The CDR3 is 12 residues long. With 5 bases removed from V and 1 base from J, the gap between germline ends came to 6 bases. Germline CDR1 and CDR2: SGHAT and FQNNGV. CDR3 DNA: TGTGCCAGCAGCCAGGGGTCCTACGAGCAGTACTTC. Residues: CASSQGSYEQYF.

In its sample, this clonotype is medium-sized. This CDR3 reads CASSPPSGTGEQYF. CDR3 nucleotide sequence: TGTGCCAGCTCACCTCCCTCAGGCACTGGCGAGCAGTACTTC. The chain uses TRBV18 and TRBJ2-7; D not certain. V shed 3 bases and J shed 6 bases, with 15 bases lying between them. There are 14 residues in the CDR3. CDR1 is KGHSH and CDR2 is LQKENI in the germline V gene.

Sample share makes this clonotype medium-sized (0.01 to 0.1%). The chain links TRBV7-3 to TRBJ1-2; D remains ambiguous. The V end lost 2 bases, the J end lost 4 bases, and 14 bases lay between the germline ends. Germline V gene sequence: CDR1 SGHTA, CDR2 FQGTGA. The CDR3 sequence is 15 residues long. The CDR3 region has the DNA TGTGCCAGCAGCTTAGGTGCCGCATCGGTCTATGGCTACACCTTC. This translates into CASSLGAASVYGYTF.

This clonotype rates as medium-sized. The rearrangement uses TRBV14 and TRBJ2-7, with 10 bases identical to TRBD1. The CDR3 length is 15 residues. The germline V gene encodes CDR1 SGHDN and CDR2 FVKESK. Trimming at V came to 6 bases and at J to 2 bases, leaving 7 bases not matched to a gene. CDR3 region: CASSLPGTGAYEQYF. In DNA form, the CDR3 reads TGTGCCAGCAGTCTACCCGGGACAGGGGCCTACGAGCAGTACTTC.

On this clonotype itself: A much larger clone differs by one base, so this may be a read error. The chain joins TRBV6-2 or TRBV6-3 to TRBJ1-1; no clear D. The germline V and J ends were trimmed by 4 bases and 1 base, with 7 bases remaining between them. Germline CDR1 and CDR2: MNHEY and SVGEGT. The CDR3 sequence is 13 residues long. The CDR3 spells CASSLRRNTEAFF. DNA for the CDR3: TGTGCCAGCAGTTTAAGAAGGAACACTGAAGCTTTCTTT.

This clonotype has a handful of counts. The gene calls are TRBV20-1 and TRBJ2-7; 11 bases are shared with TRBD2. The germline gives CDR1 DFQATT, CDR2 SNEGSKA (reference sequence). V lost 6 bases, J lost 4 bases, and 8 bases stayed unmatched. CDR3 size: 14 residues. The CDR3 sequence: CSAPTSGSGYEQYF. The CDR3 DNA reads TGCAGTGCACCTACTAGCGGGAGTGGGTACGAGCAGTACTTC.

In its sample, this clonotype is large. V gene TRBV4-2 combines with J gene TRBJ2-1, with D possibly being TRBD2 (8 bases). CDR3 length: 16 amino acids. Trimming removed 3 bases from V and 7 bases from J, with 19 bases in between. Germline CDR1 LGHNA, CDR2 YNFKEQ. The CDR3 bases are TGTGCCAGCAGCCACACCAGGGGGACTAGTGGGAATGAGCAGTTCTTC. Translation gives CASSHTRGTSGNEQFF.

This clonotype has only a few counts. This chain uses TRBV12-3 or TRBV12-4 with TRBJ2-2; 7 bases map to TRBD1. There are 13 residues in the CDR3. V gave up 6 bases and J gave up 6 bases; unmatched junction bases: 4. The CDR3 region has the DNA TGTGCCAGCAGCCCTACAGGGGCCGGGGAGCTGTTTTTT. Protein: CASSPTGAGELFF.

By share of the sample, this clonotype is medium-sized (0.01 to 0.1%). The chain carries TRBV6-5 and TRBJ2-7; D unresolved. Germline V gene data show CDR1 as MNHEY and CDR2 as SVGAGI. This CDR3 comprises 13 residues. Deletions cut 2 bases from V and 0 bases from J, with 5 bases between. CDR3 sequence: CASSYGTSYEQYF. Written as DNA, the CDR3 is TGTGCCAGCAGTTACGGAACCTCCTACGAGCAGTACTTC.

In this sample, this clonotype turned up a few times. This chain uses TRBV7-3 with TRBJ2-1; 8 bases map to TRBD1. After removal of 6 bases from V and 5 bases from J, the junction contained 9 bases not matched to a gene. This CDR3 has 15 amino acids. Germline V gene data show CDR1 as SGHTA and CDR2 as FQGTGA. The CDR3 here is CASSSGTGINNEQFF. The CDR3 bases are TGTGCCAGCAGTTCCGGGACAGGAATCAACAATGAGCAGTTCTTC.

As for this clonotype: This may be a read error: a much more frequent sequence differs by one nucleotide. V and J are TRBV3-1 and TRBJ2-7; no clear D gene. V lost 4 bases and J lost 3, with 10 bases in between. The CDR3 extends over 13 amino acids. Per the germline V gene, CDR1 is LGHDT and CDR2 is YNNKEL (reference sequence). The CDR3 DNA reads as TGTGCCAGCAGCCCTAACTACTTCTACGAGCAGTACTTC. This sequence encodes CASSPNYFYEQYF.

Remarks on this clonotype: A much larger clone lies one base from this, so it may be a read error. The chain has TRBV6-1 and TRBJ2-5; D remains unclear. Germline assignment: CDR1 MNHNS and CDR2 SASEGT. There are 12 residues in the CDR3. Trimming removed 5 bases at V and 5 bases at J, with 9 bases between. The CDR3 sequence: CASSMLGETQYF. The CDR3 DNA follows: TGTGCCAGCAGTATGCTGGGGGAGACCCAGTACTTC.

The rearrangement links TRBV12-3 or TRBV12-4 to TRBJ2-7, with 10 bases lining up with TRBD2. V lost 10 bases and J lost 4; bases outside the gene matches: 4. The CDR3 is 12 residues long. The CDR3 sequence is CATSGSFYEQYF. In DNA form, the CDR3 reads TGTGCCACTAGCGGGAGCTTTTACGAGCAGTACTTC.

This clonotype was seen more than once but under ten times. The chain joins TRBV7-2 to TRBJ2-7, with D perhaps being TRBD1 or TRBD2 (6 bases each). Germline V gives CDR1 SGHTA, CDR2 FQGNSA. V was trimmed by 1 base and J by 0 bases, leaving 16 bases between them. The CDR3 has 17 amino acids. The CDR3 DNA sequence: TGTGCCAGCAGCTTAGTGGGGGGCGGCACCCGCTCCTACGAGCAGTACTTC. It specifies CASSLVGGGTRSYEQYF. The full variable domain, in which reference TRBV7-2 and TRBJ2-7 provide the parts outside the CDR3, is GAGVSQSPSNKVTEKGKDVELRCDPISGHTALYWYRQSLGQGLEFLIYFQGNSAPDKSGLPSDRFSAERTGGSVSTLTIQRTQQEDSAVYLCASSLVGGGTRSYEQYFGPGTRLTVT.

The rearrangement uses TRBV5-6 and TRBJ2-7; D is uncertain. This CDR3 has 11 residues. Germline-derived CDR1 and CDR2 are SGHDT and YYEEEE. V was cut by 4 bases and J by 4 bases, with 6 bases left in between. The CDR3 reads CASSRLYEQYF. The DNA for the CDR3 is TGTGCCAGCAGCCGCCTTTACGAGCAGTACTTC.

Relative to its sample, this clonotype is large. The chain recombines TRBV7-9 with TRBJ2-3; 7 positions match TRBD2. The junction had 15 bases not matched to a gene; V was cut back by 8 bases and J by 1 base. The CDR3 length is 17 residues. CDR1 is SEHNR, CDR2 FQNEAQ, per germline (reference sequence). The CDR3: CASRGLVTMVGTDTQYF. The CDR3 DNA reads as TGTGCCAGCCGCGGACTAGTGACGATGGTGGGCACAGATACGCAGTATTTT.

By frequency in the sample, this clonotype is medium-sized. The CDR3 loop is CASSLWVAGGEDIQYF. The CDR3 region has the DNA TGTGCCAGCAGCTTATGGGTCGCGGGAGGTGAGGACATTCAGTACTTC. The chain uses TRBV7-3 and TRBJ2-4; 8 nucleotides agree with TRBD2. Losses at the gene ends were 2 bases for V and 8 bases for J; bases not matched to a gene: 11. The CDR3 runs 16 residues. In germline, CDR1 is SGHTA, CDR2 FQGTGA.

In its sample, this clonotype ranks as large. This chain connects TRBV5-1 to TRBJ1-6, with TRBD1 as a possible D gene (6 bases). Germline loops: CDR1 SGHRS, CDR2 YFSETQ. Trimming pared 0 bases from V and 9 bases from J, leaving 13 bases between. This CDR3 spans 15 amino acids. This chain's CDR3 is CASSLDSPQGSPLHF. In DNA form, the CDR3 reads TGCGCCAGCAGCTTGGATTCCCCACAGGGTTCACCCCTCCACTTT.

Worth noting for this clonotype: Since a much larger clone is just one base distant, this may be a read error. The chain uses TRBV20-1 and TRBJ2-5; D is perhaps TRBD2 (5 bases). This CDR3 is 12 amino acids long. From germline, CDR1 is DFQATT and CDR2 SNEGSKA (reference sequence). The ends were cut back, 7 bases at V and 9 bases at J, with 18 bases in the middle. CDR3 bases: TGCAGTGGGCGGGCCCCCCCTAACCCCCAGTACTTC. It yields the protein CSGRAPPNPQYF.

J is TRBJ2-3 and V is TRBV28, with 10 positions matching TRBD2. Germline assignment: CDR1 MDHEN and CDR2 SYDVKM. CDR3 length: 16 amino acids. J gave up 3 bases and V 2 bases, and 5 bases lay outside the gene matches. CDR3 loop: CASSLISGRGTDTQYF. The CDR3 bases are TGTGCCAGCAGTTTAATCAGCGGGAGGGGGACAGATACGCAGTATTTT.

This clonotype is medium-sized within its sample. V is TRBV12-3 or TRBV12-4 and J is TRBJ2-7, with 9 bases fitting TRBD1. The CDR3 is 13 residues long. V lost 6 bases and J lost 3; bases outside the gene matches: 3. This CDR3 is CASRGQGGYEQYF. CDR3 coding DNA: TGTGCCAGCAGGGGACAGGGAGGCTACGAGCAGTACTTC.

By proportion, this clonotype is large. V is TRBV29-1 and J is TRBJ1-1; the match to TRBD1 covers 7 bases. From germline, CDR1 is SQVTM and CDR2 ANQGSEA. The ends lost 0 bases at V and 11 bases at J; junction bases unmatched: 6. This CDR3 is 12 amino acids long. CDR3 in amino acids: CSVEELGRGAFF. The CDR3 DNA reads as TGCAGCGTTGAAGAGCTAGGCAGGGGGGCTTTCTTT.

This clonotype counts as medium-sized. This chain connects TRBV19 to TRBJ2-1; TRBD1 might be the D (6 bases). The CDR3 covers 13 residues. The V and J ends lost 3 bases and 5 bases respectively, with 8 bases between them. From germline, CDR1 is LNHDA and CDR2 SQIVND (reference sequence). The CDR3 is CASSIRTDNEQFF. CDR3 bases: TGTGCCAGTAGTATCAGGACAGACAATGAGCAGTTCTTC.

Concerning this clonotype: The junction differs from germline at one of its ends, possibly a read error. The chain couples TRBV6-2 or TRBV6-3 to TRBJ2-5; D is ambiguous. This CDR3 contains 12 residues. The germline CDR1 and CDR2 sequences are MNHEY and SVGEGT. CDR3 region: CASRTPQGTQYF. CDR3 coding DNA: TGTGCCAGCAGGACACCCCAAGGGACCCAGTACTTC.

This clonotype has just a few counts. This chain connects TRBV12-3 or TRBV12-4 to TRBJ2-1, with D unclear. V was trimmed by 3 bases and J by 5 bases, leaving 8 bases between them. The CDR3 has 13 amino acids. In nucleotides, the CDR3 is TGTGCCAGCAGTTTTGGAATGAACAATGAGCAGTTCTTC. Translated: CASSFGMNNEQFF.

This clonotype is classed as medium-sized. V is TRBV7-2 and J is TRBJ2-2, with D tentatively TRBD1 (6 bases). Germline CDR1 SGHTA, CDR2 FQGNSA. The CDR3 runs 15 residues. V lost 4 bases to trimming and J lost 7 bases, with 16 bases between them. CDR3 DNA sequence: TGTGCCAGCAGCTGGCAGGGGAAGAGTTACGGGGAGCTGTTTTTT. Residues: CASSWQGKSYGELFF.

This clonotype is classed as medium-sized. The chain has TRBV6-5 and TRBJ1-5; the match to TRBD1 covers 8 bases. The V gene's germline CDR1 is MNHEY and CDR2 SVGAGI. V lost 6 bases to trimming and J lost 7 bases; unmatched junction nucleotides: 5. The CDR3 has 13 amino acids. In DNA, the CDR3 is TGTGCCAGCAGGACAGGGGTTGAACAGCCCCAGCATTTT. Protein: CASRTGVEQPQHF.

Regarding this clonotype: Compared with germline, one end of the junction differs, possibly owing to a read error. V gene TRBV7-7 combines with J gene TRBJ2-3, with 12 bases aligning to TRBD2. Per the germline V gene, CDR1 is SSHAT and CDR2 is FNYEAQ (reference sequence). This CDR3 has 15 amino acids. CDR3 coding DNA: TGTGCTAGCAGCCAGACTAGCGGGAGAGCAGATACGCAGTATTTT. Amino acids: CASSQTSGRADTQYF.

The genes are TRBV6-1 and TRBJ2-1; 7 nucleotides align to TRBD2. Looked up from germline, CDR1 is MNHNS and CDR2 is SASEGT. V was clipped by 10 bases and J by 10 bases; unmatched bases: 16. The CDR3 spans 14 residues. This CDR3 reads CATSRGEAVREQFF. The CDR3 DNA reads as TGTGCCACCTCCCGGGGGGAAGCGGTGCGCGAGCAGTTCTTC.

In its sample, this clonotype ranks as medium-sized (0.01 to 0.1%). This chain uses TRBV7-2 with TRBJ2-1; 9 bases fit TRBD2. V gave up 5 bases and J gave up 2 bases; unmatched junction bases: 4. The CDR3 spans 15 residues. Germline lookup yields CDR1 SGHTA and CDR2 FQGNSA. CDR3: CASSISGRTYNEQFF. CDR3 nucleotides: TGTGCCAGCAGCATTAGCGGGAGAACCTACAATGAGCAGTTCTTC.

This clonotype is deemed medium-sized. The V and J genes are TRBV20-1 and TRBJ2-5; 10 bases line up with TRBD2. CDR1 DFQATT and CDR2 SNEGSKA come from the germline V gene (reference sequence). V lost 2 bases to trimming and J lost 4 bases; unmatched junction nucleotides: 13. The CDR3 contains 17 residues. CDR3 sequence reads: CSARIPYSGRAGETQYF. The CDR3 region has the DNA TGCAGTGCTAGAATCCCCTACAGCGGGAGGGCCGGAGAGACCCAGTACTTC.